This T cell receptor beta chain is from a study of CD8 T cells in Susac syndrome. Random hexamers were used to reverse transcribe roughly 0.45 to 1 ug of RNA. TCRdb independently ran MiXCR on the immunoSEQ multiplex PCR reads; one entry per CDR3 protein. This table holds 150,000 to 190,000 distinct CDR3 sequences, 95% to 96% found once. Sequenced sample: CD8+ T cells from PBMCs. The TCR was taken from a human donor with multiple sclerosis.

CDR3 amino acids: CASSLGVVEQYF. DNA of the CDR3: TGTGCCAGCAGCTTGGGAGTGGTCGAGCAGTACTTC. The V call is TRBV5-6, the J call TRBJ2-7; D gene ambiguous. V lost 0 bases and J 6 bases, leaving 7 bases between the germline ends. There are 12 residues in the CDR3. CDR1 is SGHDT and CDR2 is YYEEEE in the germline V gene.